This TCR beta chain was sequenced for a study of blood T cell repertoires in COVID-19. This CDR3 spans 15 amino acids. V lost 2 bases and J 5 bases, leaving 10 bases between the germline ends. Per germline, CDR1 SEHNR and CDR2 FQNEAQ (reference sequence). The repertoire was sequenced with immunoSEQ multiplex PCR; TCRdb's copy has only in-frame clones and lacks some. The sample contains roughly 180,000 clones, about four fifths of which appear only once. Followed longitudinally, the Seattle patients had been enrolled during active infection. The sequencing input was peripheral blood. This sequence joins TRBV7-9 and TRBJ1-6; D is possibly TRBD1 (6 bases). This clonotype was obtained from a woman aged 55-69 years with COVID-19, enrolled during active disease. This CDR3 is CASSLTGLDNSPLHF. CDR3 coding DNA: TGTGCCAGCAGCTTAACAGGGCTCGATAATTCACCCCTCCACTTT.